This paragraph covers one T cell receptor (beta chain) sequence. The V and J ends lost 4 bases and 2 bases respectively, with 12 bases between them. From germline, CDR1 is LNHDA and CDR2 SQIVND (reference sequence). CDR3 size: 15 residues. These data are taken from a study of blood T cell repertoires in COVID-19. Study details: PBMCs, B-cell-depleted T cells, or T cells provided the cDNA or gDNA that made up the material.

Data came from immunoSEQ multiplex PCR; TCRdb stores just in-frame clones and leaves some out. Here the sample spans 90,000 to 150,000 clones, approximately 87% being singletons. The sequencing sample was made of peripheral blood. The receptor was isolated from a woman aged 45-60 years with acute or convalescent COVID-19. J is TRBJ1-5 and V is TRBV19; tentative D call: TRBD1 (6 bases). This CDR3 is CASSKQGFGNQPQHF. Here the CDR3 DNA reads TGTGCCAGTAGTAAACAGGGATTTGGCAATCAGCCCCAGCATTTT.